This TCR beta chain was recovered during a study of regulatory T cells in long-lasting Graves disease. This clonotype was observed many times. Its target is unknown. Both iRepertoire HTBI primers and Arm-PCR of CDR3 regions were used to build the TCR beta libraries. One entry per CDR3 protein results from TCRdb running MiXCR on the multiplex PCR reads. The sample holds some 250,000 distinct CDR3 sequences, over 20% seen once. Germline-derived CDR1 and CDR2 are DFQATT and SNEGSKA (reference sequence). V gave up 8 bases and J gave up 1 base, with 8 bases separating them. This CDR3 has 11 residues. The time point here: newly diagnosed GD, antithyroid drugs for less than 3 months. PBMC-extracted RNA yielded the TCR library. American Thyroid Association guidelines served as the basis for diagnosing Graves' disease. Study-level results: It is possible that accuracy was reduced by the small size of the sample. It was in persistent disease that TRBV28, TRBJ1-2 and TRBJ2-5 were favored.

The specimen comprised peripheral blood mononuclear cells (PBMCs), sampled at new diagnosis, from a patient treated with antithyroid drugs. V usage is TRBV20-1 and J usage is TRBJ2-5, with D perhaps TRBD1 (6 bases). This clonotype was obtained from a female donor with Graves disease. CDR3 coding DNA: TGCAGTCAGGACAGCCAAGAGACCCAGTACTTC. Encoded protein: CSQDSQETQYF.